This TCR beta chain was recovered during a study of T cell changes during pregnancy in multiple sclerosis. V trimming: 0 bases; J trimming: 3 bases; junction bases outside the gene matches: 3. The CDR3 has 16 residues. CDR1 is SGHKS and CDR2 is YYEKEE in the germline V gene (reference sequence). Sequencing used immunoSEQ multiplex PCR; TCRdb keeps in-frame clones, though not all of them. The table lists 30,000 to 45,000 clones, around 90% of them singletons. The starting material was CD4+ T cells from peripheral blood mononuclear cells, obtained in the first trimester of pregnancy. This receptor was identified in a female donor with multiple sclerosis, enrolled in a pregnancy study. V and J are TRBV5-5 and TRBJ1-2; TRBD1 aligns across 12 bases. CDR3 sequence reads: CASSLDGTGGDYGYTF. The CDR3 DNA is TGTGCCAGCAGCTTGGATGGGACAGGGGGCGACTATGGCTACACCTTC.